These 9 T cell receptor beta chains originate from one sample sequenced in a study of technical replicates of blood from a few donors (dated 2017 in TCRdb). The method was the immunoSEQ multiplex PCR assay. TCRdb limited this immuneACCESS table to in-frame rearrangements with V and J called. A share of clones is missing; checked studies link under half to unresolved V genes, and the rest is unexplained. A total of some 85,000 clones appear in this sample, about 96% of them only once. Approximately 0.32% of the sample belongs to the ten largest clones. The sequenced material came from T cells isolated from PBMCs. Receptors originate from a human donor in good health.

The chain links TRBV30 to TRBJ1-5; D may be TRBD1 (6 bases). The CDR3 runs 15 residues. Germline values: CDR1 GTSNPN, CDR2 SVGIG (reference sequence). Trimming left V 2 bases short and J 0 bases short, with 11 bases between. Here the CDR3 reads CAWSTGPYSNQPQHF. CDR3 sequence (DNA): TGTGCCTGGAGTACAGGGCCATATAGCAATCAGCCCCAGCATTTT.

The J gene is TRBJ2-7, the V gene TRBV29-1; TRBD1 agrees at 8 bases. The length of the CDR3 is 12 residues. Per the germline V gene, CDR1 is SQVTM and CDR2 is ANQGSEA. Germline trimming cut 1 base from V and 6 bases from J; bases unmatched to any gene: 2. CDR3 nucleotides: TGCAGCGTTGAAGGACAGGGGCCCGAGCAGTACTTC. Translation: CSVEGQGPEQYF.

V usage is TRBV27 and J usage is TRBJ2-4, with D possibly matching TRBD2 (6 bases). The germline V gene has CDR1 MNHEY and CDR2 SMNVEV (reference sequence). The length of the CDR3 is 16 residues. Trimming took 6 bases from V and 5 from J, leaving 20 bases between them. The CDR3 region is CASRPWRDLFENIQYF. CDR3 nucleotide sequence: TGTGCCAGCAGGCCCTGGCGGGACCTATTTGAAAACATTCAGTACTTC.

The chain joins TRBV10-3 to TRBJ2-5; maybe TRBD2 (6 bases). The CDR3 totals 14 residues. V lost 2 bases and J 3 bases, leaving 10 bases between the germline ends. Per the germline V gene, CDR1 is ENHRY and CDR2 is SYGVKD. This CDR3 is CAISELAGKETQYF. The CDR3 DNA reads TGTGCCATCAGTGAGCTGGCGGGGAAAGAGACCCAGTACTTC.

Details on this clone: The junction and the germline gene differ at one end; a read error may be behind it. V usage is TRBV7-2 and J usage is TRBJ2-7; TRBD2 aligns across 9 bases. The V gene's germline CDR1 is SGHTA and CDR2 FQGNSA. This CDR3 has 13 amino acids. Here the CDR3 reads CASSLDPSGTASF. CDR3 DNA: TGTGCCAGCAGCTTAGACCCTAGCGGGACCGCAAGTTTC.

The rearrangement joins TRBV5-6 to TRBJ2-1; 8 nucleotides agree with TRBD2. CDR1 SGHDT and CDR2 YYEEEE come from the germline V gene. J was trimmed by 3 bases and V by 4 bases; bases with no gene match: 3. This CDR3 has 14 amino acids. The CDR3 sequence: CASSERESYNEQFF. The CDR3 nucleotides read TGTGCCAGCAGCGAGCGGGAGAGCTACAATGAGCAGTTCTTC.

V is TRBV19 and J is TRBJ2-1; possible D gene TRBD2, 5 bases. The CDR3 totals 12 residues. Germline CDR1 reads LNHDA; CDR2 reads SQIVND (reference sequence). Between the trimmed V and J ends, which lost 5 bases and 4 bases, there was a span of 6 bases. CDR3 in DNA: TGTGCCAGTAGTCAGCGGTACAATGAGCAGTTCTTC. The encoded protein is CASSQRYNEQFF.

CDR3 protein: CASSQGGTFYGYTF. CDR3 nucleotides: TGCGCCAGCAGCCAAGGAGGGACTTTCTATGGCTACACCTTC. The chain employs TRBV4-3 and TRBJ1-2, with a tentative D call TRBD1 (5 bases). Germline-derived CDR1 and CDR2 are LGHNA and YSLEER. V lost 1 base to trimming and J lost 4 bases, with 10 bases between them. CDR3 size: 14 residues.

The chain couples TRBV6-5 to TRBJ2-3, with D maybe TRBD2 (6 bases). Per the germline V gene, CDR1 is MNHEY and CDR2 is SVGAGI. Trimming removed 8 bases at V and 1 base at J, with 7 bases between. This CDR3 spans 12 amino acids. The CDR3 coding sequence is TGTGCCAGCGGGACTGGCACAGATACGCAGTATTTT. This sequence encodes CASGTGTDTQYF.